Listed below are T cell receptor beta chains from one sample, sequenced in a study of blood T cells in healthy people across ages. TCRdb used MiXCR to reprocess the 5' RACE reads, holding one entry per CDR3 protein. The sample has around 1,700,000 distinct CDR3 sequences, over 25% seen once. The sample consisted of blood. The source is a woman in her thirties in good health. The CDR3 runs from the conserved cysteine through the conserved F or W. The D gene is left open where the match is weak. Clone size is stated in some rows and not others, as once, few, many or a class when expanded.

abundance: many; j_gene: TRBJ2-7; v_gene: TRBV28; d_gene: -; CDR3aa: CASSKEAYEQYF; CDR3nt: TGTGCCAGCAGTAAGGAGGCCTACGAGCAGTACTTC
abundance: many; j_gene: TRBJ2-5; v_gene: TRBV2; d_gene: -; CDR3aa: CASSVEYQETQYF; CDR3nt: TGTGCCAGCAGTGTGGAGTACCAAGAGACCCAGTACTTC
abundance: -; j_gene: TRBJ2-1; v_gene: TRBV11-1; d_gene: TRBD2; CDR3aa: CASSPEGWLAGDNEQFF; CDR3nt: TGTGCCAGCAGCCCAGAGGGTTGGCTAGCGGGGGACAATGAGCAGTTCTTC
abundance: many; j_gene: TRBJ1-2; v_gene: TRBV12-3/TRBV12-4; d_gene: -; CDR3aa: CASSFIREEGYTF; CDR3nt: TGTGCCAGCAGTTTTATCAGGGAGGAAGGCTACACCTTC
abundance: -; j_gene: TRBJ2-6; v_gene: TRBV10-2; d_gene: TRBD1; CDR3aa: CASSGQGQSGANVLTF; CDR3nt: TGCGCCAGTAGTGGACAGGGGCAGTCTGGGGCCAACGTCCTGACTTTC
abundance: many; j_gene: TRBJ2-4; v_gene: TRBV19; d_gene: -; CDR3aa: CASSIRAKNIQYF; CDR3nt: TGTGCCAGTAGTATAAGAGCCAAAAACATTCAGTACTTC
abundance: -; j_gene: TRBJ2-1; v_gene: TRBV13; d_gene: -; CDR3aa: CASSPRGGTIYNEQFF; CDR3nt: TGTGCCAGCAGCCCCCGGGGCGGGACCATCTACAATGAGCAGTTCTTC
abundance: many; j_gene: TRBJ1-5; v_gene: TRBV7-2; d_gene: -; CDR3aa: CASSFIGGYNQPQHF; CDR3nt: TGTGCCAGCAGCTTTATCGGGGGCTACAATCAGCCCCAGCATTTT
abundance: -; j_gene: TRBJ2-7; v_gene: TRBV9; d_gene: TRBD2; CDR3aa: CASSVGVAGVYEQYF; CDR3nt: TGTGCCAGCAGCGTAGGAGTGGCGGGGGTGTACGAGCAGTACTTC
abundance: -; j_gene: TRBJ2-5; v_gene: TRBV2; d_gene: TRBD1; CDR3aa: CASSEAGTGALKTQYF; CDR3nt: TGTGCCAGCAGTGAAGCGGGTACAGGGGCCTTAAAGACCCAGTACTTC
abundance: -; j_gene: TRBJ2-7; v_gene: TRBV6-5; d_gene: -; CDR3aa: CASRRLHEQYF; CDR3nt: TGTGCCAGCAGAAGACTCCACGAGCAGTACTTC
abundance: -; j_gene: TRBJ1-5; v_gene: TRBV28; d_gene: TRBD1; CDR3aa: CASRSDRDYNQPQHF; CDR3nt: TGTGCCAGCAGATCGGACAGGGACTACAATCAGCCCCAGCATTTT
abundance: -; j_gene: TRBJ1-2; v_gene: TRBV7-2; d_gene: -; CDR3aa: CASSYPGKNYYGYTF; CDR3nt: TGTGCCAGCAGCTACCCGGGAAAGAATTACTATGGCTACACCTTC
abundance: -; j_gene: TRBJ2-4; v_gene: TRBV2; d_gene: TRBD1; CDR3aa: CASSRGQGENIQYF; CDR3nt: TGTGCCAGCAGTAGGGGACAGGGGGAAAACATTCAGTACTTC
abundance: many; j_gene: TRBJ1-2; v_gene: TRBV6-5; d_gene: TRBD1; CDR3aa: CASSYSMGQGVANYGYTF; CDR3nt: TGTGCCAGCAGTTACTCGATGGGACAGGGGGTCGCTAACTATGGCTACACCTTC
abundance: -; j_gene: TRBJ1-2; v_gene: TRBV2; d_gene: TRBD1; CDR3aa: CASGRDRGGAGYTF; CDR3nt: TGTGCCAGCGGGCGGGACAGGGGCGGTGCTGGCTACACTTTC
abundance: many; j_gene: TRBJ2-6; v_gene: TRBV4-3; d_gene: -; CDR3aa: CATAPGRSSGANVLTF; CDR3nt: TGCGCCACCGCGCCGGGACGGAGCTCTGGGGCCAACGTCCTGACTTTC
abundance: -; j_gene: TRBJ2-7; v_gene: TRBV7-6; d_gene: TRBD1; CDR3aa: CAGSYTGTGAPYEQYF; CDR3nt: TGTGCCGGCAGCTATACCGGGACAGGGGCCCCCTACGAGCAGTACTTC
abundance: many; j_gene: TRBJ2-1; v_gene: TRBV29-1; d_gene: TRBD2; CDR3aa: CSVGLAGNEQFF; CDR3nt: TGCAGCGTGGGACTAGCGGGCAATGAGCAGTTCTTC
abundance: -; j_gene: TRBJ1-1; v_gene: TRBV18; d_gene: TRBD1; CDR3aa: CASSGDSQGSTEAFF; CDR3nt: TGTGCCAGCTCAGGGGACAGTCAAGGATCCACTGAAGCTTTCTTT
abundance: few; j_gene: TRBJ1-3; v_gene: TRBV20-1; d_gene: -; CDR3aa: CSARPMTETSIYF; CDR3nt: TGCAGTGCTAGACCGATGACAGAAACGTCCATATATTTT
abundance: -; j_gene: TRBJ2-5; v_gene: TRBV29-1; d_gene: TRBD1; CDR3aa: CSDRQGETQYF; CDR3nt: TGCAGCGACCGACAGGGAGAGACCCAGTACTTC
abundance: few; j_gene: TRBJ2-1; v_gene: TRBV4-3; d_gene: -; CDR3aa: CASSQSWGLYNEQFF; CDR3nt: TGCGCCAGCAGCCAATCTTGGGGGCTGTACAATGAGCAGTTCTTC